These T cell receptor beta chains were read from a single sample in a study of cytomegalovirus exposure and HLA in healthy donors. The data were produced by immunoSEQ multiplex PCR, yet TCRdb's version contains in-frame clones alone and is incomplete. The repertoire consists of around 220,000 clones, with less than 85% occurring once and the leading ten covering 0.2% to 0.25%. Sequenced input: PBMCs. Every receptor here comes from a girl aged 2 to 10 in good health and CMV-seronegative. Both conserved end residues are part of each CDR3. D genes are given only for firm matches. Expanded clones get a size class; other rows say once, few or many, or leave the size out.

j_call,d_call,v_call,clone_size,cdr3_aa,cdr3_nt
TRBJ1-4,-,TRBV2,-,CASSEGTSREKLFF,TGTGCCAGCAGTGAGGGGACATCCCGGGAAAAACTGTTTTTT
TRBJ2-2,-,TRBV5-5,once,CASSLAYTGELFF,TGTGCCAGCAGCTTGGCTTACACCGGGGAGCTGTTTTTT
TRBJ2-5,-,TRBV5-1,-,CASSVQDQETQYF,TGCGCCAGCAGCGTACAGGATCAAGAGACCCAGTACTTC
TRBJ2-1,TRBD2,TRBV27,-,CASSRTSGSSYNEQFF,TGTGCCAGCAGCCGCACTAGCGGGAGCTCGTACAATGAGCAGTTCTTC
TRBJ1-1,TRBD1,TRBV6-5,-,CASSLDRAKAFF,TGTGCCAGCAGTCTTGACAGGGCGAAAGCTTTCTTT
TRBJ2-5,TRBD2,TRBV4-2,-,CASSQGGIAGGPLETQYF,TGTGCCAGCAGCCAAGGAGGGATTGCGGGGGGGCCATTAGAGACCCAGTACTTC
TRBJ2-7,TRBD2,TRBV27,-,CASSLLAGVASEQYF,TGTGCCAGCAGTTTATTAGCGGGAGTCGCAAGCGAGCAGTACTTC
TRBJ1-2,-,TRBV7-9,few,CASSLVFDGYTF,TGTGCCAGCAGCTTAGTCTTTGATGGCTACACCTTC
TRBJ1-5,-,TRBV19,-,CASSPRQKAGAGQPQHF,TGTGCCAGTAGTCCCCGACAGAAGGCGGGAGCCGGGCAGCCCCAGCATTTT
TRBJ2-5,-,TRBV9,-,CASSVQWGEETQYF,TGTGCCAGCAGCGTACAGTGGGGGGAGGAGACCCAGTACTTC
TRBJ2-7,-,TRBV7-8,-,CASKTAGIGPYEQYF,TGTGCCAGTAAGACCGCCGGGATAGGACCCTACGAGCAGTACTTC
TRBJ2-7,-,TRBV7-9,few,CASSPYIPYEQYF,TGTGCCAGCAGCCCCTATATCCCGTACGAGCAGTACTTC
TRBJ1-1,TRBD1,TRBV14,-,CASSPEGQGATRNTEAFF,TGTGCCAGCAGCCCAGAAGGACAGGGGGCCACCCGGAACACTGAAGCTTTCTTT
TRBJ2-5,-,TRBV5-1,-,CASSLEWGRRETQYF,TGCGCCAGCAGCTTGGAGTGGGGGCGGCGGGAGACCCAGTACTTC
TRBJ1-6,TRBD1,TRBV5-1,-,CASSYDRGQGNSPLHF,TGCGCCAGCAGCTACGACCGGGGACAGGGTAATTCACCCCTCCACTTT
TRBJ1-2,-,TRBV18,-,CASSPYDPIDGYTF,TGTGCCAGCTCACCATACGATCCCATAGATGGCTACACCTTC
TRBJ1-5,-,TRBV6-5,-,CASSASWGPLEPQHF,TGTGCCAGCAGTGCCTCTTGGGGGCCGCTTGAGCCCCAGCATTTT
TRBJ1-2,-,TRBV7-9,once,CASSLAGDRRPSYGYTF,TGTGCCAGCAGCTTAGCGGGAGACAGGAGGCCTAGCTATGGCTACACCTTC
TRBJ1-1,-,TRBV6-1,-,CASSELRWNTEAFF,TGTGCCAGCAGTGAATTACGGTGGAACACTGAAGCTTTCTTT
TRBJ1-3,-,TRBV6-1,-,CASSEDRQSISGNTIYF,TGTGCCAGCAGTGAAGATCGACAGTCGATCTCTGGAAACACCATATATTTT
TRBJ1-4,-,TRBV4-2,-,CASSQDLAGATNEKLFF,TGTGCCAGCAGCCAAGATCTTGCAGGTGCAACTAATGAAAAACTGTTTTTT
TRBJ2-7,TRBD1,TRBV6-5,-,CASSYRQGLTYEQYF,TGTGCCAGCAGTTACCGACAGGGGTTAACCTACGAGCAGTACTTC
TRBJ1-5,TRBD1,TRBV18,-,CASSPGTENQPQHF,TGTGCCAGCTCACCTGGGACAGAAAATCAGCCCCAGCATTTT
TRBJ2-5,-,TRBV15,-,CATSSLVSIQETQYF,TGTGCCACCAGCAGCCTAGTGTCTATTCAAGAGACCCAGTACTTC
TRBJ2-1,TRBD2,TRBV27,-,CASTMGLAGSYNEQFF,TGTGCCAGCACCATGGGACTAGCGGGTTCCTACAATGAGCAGTTCTTC
TRBJ2-1,-,TRBV4-1,few,CASSLSGLRSSYNEQFF,TGCGCCAGCAGCCTGAGTGGGCTGCGTAGCTCCTACAATGAGCAGTTCTTC
TRBJ2-3,TRBD2,TRBV2,-,CASVGLASDTQYF,TGTGCCAGCGTCGGACTAGCATCAGATACGCAGTATTTT
TRBJ1-4,-,TRBV6-1,-,CASSVQDRTNEKLFF,TGTGCCAGCAGTGTTCAGGACAGAACTAATGAAAAACTGTTTTTT
TRBJ1-1,-,TRBV7-9,-,CASSQTAGAFF,TGTGCCAGCAGCCAAACGGCAGGAGCTTTCTTT
TRBJ2-1,TRBD1,TRBV29-1,-,CSVAGTGEYNEQFF,TGCAGCGTCGCCGGGACAGGGGAGTACAATGAGCAGTTCTTC
TRBJ1-2,TRBD1,TRBV9,once,CASSFGQGALGDYGYTF,TGTGCCAGCAGCTTCGGACAGGGGGCTCTGGGTGACTATGGCTACACCTTC
TRBJ1-1,TRBD1,TRBV6-1,-,CASSGQGGGTEAFF,TGTGCCAGCAGTGGACAGGGAGGTGGCACTGAAGCTTTCTTT
TRBJ1-2,TRBD1,TRBV5-1,-,CASSNTGTANYGYTF,TGCGCCAGCAGCAATACTGGGACAGCTAACTATGGCTACACCTTC
TRBJ2-2,TRBD1,TRBV14,-,CASSQALGDRTNTGELFF,TGTGCCAGCAGCCAAGCTTTGGGGGACAGAACGAACACCGGGGAGCTGTTTTTT
TRBJ1-4,-,TRBV7-9,few,CASSPPFNEKLFF,TGTGCCAGCAGCCCCCCGTTTAATGAAAAACTGTTTTTT
TRBJ2-5,-,TRBV7-9,-,CASSLAAGMKETQYF,TGTGCCAGCAGCTTAGCGGCAGGGATGAAAGAGACCCAGTACTTC
TRBJ1-1,-,TRBV4-1,-,CASSQGRGGNTEAFF,TGCGCCAGCAGCCAAGGCCGAGGGGGGAACACTGAAGCTTTCTTT
TRBJ2-3,TRBD1,TRBV27,-,CASSFLLRGQGALDTQYF,TGTGCCAGCAGTTTCCTTCTTCGGGGACAGGGGGCCCTAGATACGCAGTATTTT
TRBJ2-4,-,TRBV5-5,-,CASSLGGGENIQYF,TGTGCCAGCAGCTTGGGAGGGGGGGAAAACATTCAGTACTTC
TRBJ2-7,-,TRBV6-5,-,CASSYRVTLGPNEQYF,TGTGCCAGCAGTTACCGAGTTACCCTGGGGCCTAACGAGCAGTACTTC
TRBJ1-1,TRBD1,TRBV6-6,-,CASSYVLNRGHTEAFF,TGTGCCAGCAGTTACGTACTGAACAGGGGGCACACTGAAGCTTTCTTT
TRBJ2-7,-,TRBV2,-,CASSYTGSYEQYF,TGTGCCAGCAGTTATACAGGGTCCTACGAGCAGTACTTC
TRBJ1-1,-,TRBV7-6,-,CASSPYSMNTEAFF,TGTGCCAGCAGCCCCTATTCTATGAACACTGAAGCTTTCTTT
TRBJ1-5,-,TRBV25-1,-,CASREDVYSNQPQHF,TGTGCCAGCAGGGAGGATGTGTATAGCAATCAGCCCCAGCATTTT
TRBJ2-5,TRBD1,TRBV2,-,CASMDRVKETQYF,TGTGCCAGCATGGACAGGGTCAAAGAGACCCAGTACTTC
TRBJ1-2,-,TRBV9,-,CASSPHGGEGYGYTF,TGTGCCAGCAGCCCTCACGGGGGGGAGGGCTATGGCTACACCTTC
TRBJ1-1,TRBD1,TRBV5-1,-,CASSQGQGLDTEAFF,TGCGCCAGCAGCCAAGGACAGGGGTTGGACACTGAAGCTTTCTTT
TRBJ1-2,TRBD1,TRBV6-5,few,CASSDTGGTNYGYTF,TGTGCCAGCAGCGATACAGGGGGTACTAACTATGGCTACACCTTC
TRBJ2-7,-,TRBV5-1,-,CASSLAPTQDSYEQYF,TGCGCCAGCAGCTTGGCCCCGACGCAGGACTCCTACGAGCAGTACTTC
TRBJ2-1,TRBD2,TRBV15,-,CATSRIQLAGDGEQFF,TGTGCCACCAGCAGGATACAACTAGCGGGAGATGGTGAGCAGTTCTTC
TRBJ2-7,TRBD1,TRBV4-1,-,CASSQGTGASEQYF,TGCGCCAGCAGCCAAGGGACAGGGGCGTCCGAGCAGTACTTC
TRBJ2-7,-,TRBV4-1,-,CASSPGTYEQYF,TGCGCCAGCAGCCCAGGGACCTACGAGCAGTACTTC
TRBJ2-3,-,TRBV2,-,CASSFNPLPSGEVTDTQYF,TGTGCCAGCAGTTTCAACCCCCTTCCCTCGGGAGAGGTGACAGATACGCAGTATTTT
TRBJ1-2,-,TRBV14,few,CASSHRTNYGYTF,TGTGCCAGCAGCCACAGGACTAACTATGGCTACACCTTC
TRBJ1-1,TRBD1,TRBV5-1,-,CASSLDPGQGREAFF,TGCGCCAGCAGCTTGGATCCGGGACAGGGTAGGGAAGCTTTCTTT
TRBJ2-7,TRBD2,TRBV5-4,-,CASRTGLAGDGEQYF,TGTGCCAGCAGAACTGGACTAGCGGGTGATGGCGAGCAGTACTTC
TRBJ1-2,-,TRBV27,-,CASRAGPYGYTF,TGTGCCAGCAGAGCAGGGCCCTATGGCTACACCTTC